This T cell receptor (beta chain) was captured in a study of OX40 agonist ivuxolimab in advanced cancers. The CDR3 has 13 residues. V dropped 6 bases and J dropped 2; count of bases not matched to a gene: 2. Germline CDR1 MDHEN, CDR2 SYDVKM. This clone was counted once. TCRdb's table, derived via immunoSEQ multiplex PCR, lists solely in-frame clones and lacks some. The sample lists some 99,000 clones, around 91% occurring once. The sample consisted of CD4+ or CD8+ T cells sorted from blood, taken in a trial of the OX40 agonist ivuxolimab. The chain uses TRBV28 and TRBJ2-3; 7 bases are shared with TRBD1. The clonotype was recovered from an adult with an advanced solid tumor such as melanoma, head and neck, liver or kidney cancer. CDR3 sequence: CASSGTDTDTQYF. Here the CDR3 DNA reads TGTGCCAGCAGCGGGACAGACACAGATACGCAGTATTTT. Using reference TRBV28 and TRBJ2-3 for the parts outside the CDR3, the full variable domain is DVKVTQSSRYLVKRTGEKVFLECVQDMDHENMFWYRQDPGLGLRLIYFSYDVKMKEKGDIPEGYSVSREKKERFSLILESASTNQTSMYLCASSGTDTDTQYFGPGTRLTVL.